The 18 T cell receptor beta chains given below trace back to one sample, sequenced in a study of blood T cell repertoires in COVID-19. The assay was immunoSEQ multiplex PCR, and TCRdb's table has in-frame clones only and misses some. In the table there are 130,000 or so clones, about 86% of which are singletons. The specimen was PBMCs or T cells enriched from blood (not recorded which). All receptors derive from a man in his forties with acute COVID-19.

The chain recombines TRBV24-1 with TRBJ2-5, with D unresolved. Germline CDR1 is KGHDR and CDR2 is SFDVKD. V was clipped by 8 bases and J by 5 bases, with 20 bases between them. CDR3 size: 15 residues. The DNA for the CDR3 is TGTGCCACCATCCACCCCTGCGAGGCGGCGGAGACCCAGTACTTC. As protein: CATIHPCEAAETQYF.

The chain couples TRBV19 to TRBJ2-7, with a weak D call TRBD2 (5 bases). Looked up from germline, CDR1 is LNHDA and CDR2 is SQIVND (reference sequence). Trimming removed 10 bases at V and 5 bases at J, with 18 bases between. This CDR3 contains 13 residues. The CDR3 spells CAISDSFKNEQYF. The DNA for the CDR3 is TGTGCCATTTCGGACTCCTTTAAGAACGAGCAGTACTTC.

The rearrangement links TRBV30 to TRBJ2-7; tentative D call: TRBD2 (5 bases). The V gene's germline CDR1 is GTSNPN and CDR2 SVGIG (reference sequence). CDR3 length: 12 residues. Trimming stripped 1 base from V and 7 bases from J, with 11 bases between. This CDR3 is CAWSGGPREQYF. The CDR3 nucleotides read TGTGCCTGGAGTGGCGGGCCGAGGGAGCAGTACTTC.

The chain employs TRBV6-5 and TRBJ2-4; TRBD1 matches 8 bases. CDR3 length: 13 residues. J was trimmed by 8 bases and V by 2 bases; bases with no gene match: 2. The germline V gene has CDR1 MNHEY and CDR2 SVGAGI. The CDR3 loop is CASSYDRGDIQYF. CDR3 sequence (DNA): TGTGCCAGCAGTTACGACAGGGGCGACATTCAGTACTTC.

The gene calls are TRBV2 and TRBJ2-1; D uncertain. The CDR3 contains 11 residues. V was pared by 5 bases and J by 10 bases, with 9 bases between. CDR1 is SNHLY, CDR2 FYNNEI, per germline. In nucleotides, the CDR3 is TGTGCCAGCAGTCGCGTACGCGAGCAGTTCTTC. As protein: CASSRVREQFF.

The rearrangement uses TRBV2 and TRBJ1-1, with D perhaps TRBD1 (6 bases). Trimming removed 5 bases at V and 4 bases at J, with 11 bases between. This CDR3 is built from 13 residues. In germline, CDR1 is SNHLY, CDR2 FYNNEI. The DNA for the CDR3 is TGTGCCAGCAGTCCCCAGGGGCGCACTGAAGCTTTCTTT. It codes for CASSPQGRTEAFF. The full variable domain, with the rest looked up from reference TRBV2 and TRBJ1-1, is EPEVTQTPSHQVTQMGQEVILRCVPISNHLYFYWYRQILGQKVEFLVSFYNNEISEKSEIFDDQFSVERPDGSNFTLKIRSTKLEDSAMYFCASSPQGRTEAFFGQGTRLTVV.

This clone was observed once. CDR3 coding DNA: TGTGCCAGCAGTCGACAGGGTAGCGGGGAGCTGTTTTTT. It encodes CASSRQGSGELFF. The chain employs TRBV28 and TRBJ2-2, with 7 bases fitting TRBD1. The CDR3 contains 13 residues. Germline CDR1 reads MDHEN; CDR2 reads SYDVKM. The V gene end was trimmed by 5 bases and the J gene end by 7 bases; junction bases not matched to a gene: 4.

The gene calls are TRBV7-3 and TRBJ2-5, with 7 bases matching TRBD1. With 7 bases clipped from V and 5 bases from J, the junction kept 7 bases outside the gene matches. CDR1 and CDR2 (germline): SGHTA, FQGTGA. This CDR3 has 13 residues. CDR3 residues: CASNADRRETQYF. The CDR3 nucleotides read TGTGCCAGCAACGCGGACAGGCGGGAGACCCAGTACTTC.

The chain couples TRBV5-6 to TRBJ2-1, with a weak D call TRBD2 (6 bases). The CDR3 runs 14 residues. Germline V CDR1 and CDR2: SGHDT, YYEEEE. V lost 3 bases to trimming and J lost 8 bases, with 15 bases between them. As DNA, the CDR3 is TGTGCCAGCAGCTCAGGTATCGGGAGATATGAGCAGTTCTTC. Translating gives CASSSGIGRYEQFF.

Here the CDR3 DNA reads TGTGCCAGCAACCCTTATCAGGGGGACTACTATGGCTACACCTTC. It translates to CASNPYQGDYYGYTF. The V call is TRBV6-5, the J call TRBJ1-2, with 7 bases identical to TRBD1. The CDR3 consists of 15 residues. After removal of 7 bases from V and 3 bases from J, the junction contained 11 bases not matched to a gene. Germline assignment: CDR1 MNHEY and CDR2 SVGAGI.

This rearrangement joins TRBV7-6 to TRBJ2-1; TRBD2 is a possible D gene (6 bases). CDR3 size: 13 residues. Trimming took 8 bases from V and 5 from J, leaving 13 bases between them. Looked up from germline, CDR1 is SGHVS and CDR2 is FNYEAQ. In nucleotides, the CDR3 is TGTGCCAGCGCCCCGGGACTTGACAATGAGCAGTTCTTC. This codes for CASAPGLDNEQFF. Supplemented by reference TRBV7-6 and TRBJ2-1, the full variable domain reads GAGVSQSPRYKVTKRGQDVALRCDPISGHVSLYWYRQALGQGPEFLTYFNYEAQQDKSGLPNDRFSAERPEGSISTLTIQRTEQRDSAMYRCASAPGLDNEQFFGPGTRLTVL.

The V and J genes are TRBV5-5 and TRBJ2-2; 7 bases map to TRBD2. The germline V gene has CDR1 SGHKS and CDR2 YYEKEE (reference sequence). V trimming: 6 bases; J trimming: 1 base; junction bases outside the gene matches: 3. This CDR3 has 14 residues. CDR3 bases: TGTGCCAGCACCCAGCGGGAGAACACCGGGGAGCTGTTTTTT. It translates to CASTQRENTGELFF. Filled out from reference TRBV5-5 and TRBJ2-2, the complete variable domain reads DAGVTQSPTHLIKTRGQQVTLRCSPISGHKSVSWYQQVLGQGPQFIFQYYEKEERGRGNFPDRFSARQFPNYSSELNVNALLLGDSALYLCASTQRENTGELFFGEGSRLTVL.

CDR3 in DNA: TGTGCCAGCAGCTTGGGACTAGCGGGAGGGCTGCGTTTCGAGCAGTACTTC. Encoded protein: CASSLGLAGGLRFEQYF. This rearrangement joins TRBV5-6 to TRBJ2-7; 14 nucleotides line up with TRBD2. In germline, CDR1 is SGHDT, CDR2 YYEEEE. This CDR3 has 17 residues. With V trimmed by 0 bases and J by 6 bases, 8 bases remained unmatched.

The chain links TRBV7-2 to TRBJ1-1, with 9 bases aligning to TRBD1. The J segment lost 6 bases and the V segment lost 3 bases, leaving 5 bases of the junction unmatched. The CDR3 loop spans 14 amino acids. Germline assignment: CDR1 SGHTA and CDR2 FQGNSA. In nucleotides, the CDR3 is TGTGCCAGCAGCTTGGGACAGGGACTGGCTGAAGCTTTCTTT. Its protein product is CASSLGQGLAEAFF.

The chain employs TRBV9 and TRBJ2-7, with D tentatively TRBD1 (6 bases). V lost 4 bases to trimming and J lost 0 bases, with 14 bases between them. CDR3 size: 15 residues. Looked up from germline, CDR1 is SGDLS and CDR2 is YYNGEE. CDR3 DNA: TGTGCCAGCAGCCCCCAGGACAGTTTCTCCTACGAGCAGTACTTC. Translated, it gives CASSPQDSFSYEQYF.

In the case of this clone: At one end, the junction sequence differs from germline, possibly due to a read error. The rearrangement joins TRBV5-6 to TRBJ1-1, with 8 bases aligning to TRBD1. This CDR3 is 13 amino acids long. Germline CDR1 reads SGHDT; CDR2 reads YYEEEE. As DNA, the CDR3 is TGTGCCAGCAGCTTGGGGACAGGGACTGAAGCCTTCTTT. Protein sequence: CASSLGTGTEAFF.

The chain employs TRBV11-3 and TRBJ2-5; TRBD2 agrees at 9 bases. The CDR3 sequence is 14 residues long. Germline trimming cut 5 bases from V and 1 base from J; bases unmatched to any gene: 2. The germline CDR1 and CDR2 sequences are SGHNT and YENEEA. The CDR3: CASSRAGGQETQYF. The CDR3 DNA reads as TGTGCCAGCAGCCGAGCGGGGGGCCAAGAGACCCAGTACTTC.

The CDR3 reads CAARESVSTIGEQYF. The CDR3 nucleotides are TGTGCCGCACGGGAGAGCGTATCTACGATCGGAGAGCAGTACTTC. This chain uses TRBV7-2 with TRBJ2-7; D may be TRBD2 (6 bases). Deletions cut 11 bases from V and 7 bases from J, with 27 bases between. The germline gives CDR1 SGHTA, CDR2 FQGNSA. The CDR3 contains 15 residues. Variable domain in full (rest from reference TRBV7-2 and TRBJ2-7): GAGVSQSPSNKVTEKGKDVELRCDPISGHTALYWYRQSLGQGLEFLIYFQGNSAPDKSGLPSDRFSAERTGGSVSTLTIQRTQQEDSAVYLCAARESVSTIGEQYFGPGTRLTVT.